This T cell receptor beta chain came from a study of beta chain features in type 1 diabetes. Investigators reverse transcribed all isolated RNA, so they sequenced expressed TCRB transcripts. Data came from immunoSEQ multiplex PCR; TCRdb stores just in-frame clones and leaves some out. This sample has about 900,000 clones, with roughly 15% found just once. This clonotype originated in a woman aged 18-30 years in good health. Input material: naive CD4+ T cells from blood.

DNA of the CDR3: TGCAGCGTTGTCCTAAGCGCCTACGAGCAGTACTTC. This sequence encodes CSVVLSAYEQYF. This rearrangement joins TRBV29-1 to TRBJ2-7; D is undetermined. The V gene lost 4 bases and the J gene lost 2 bases, with 9 bases spanning the gap. The CDR3 is 12 amino acids. Germline CDR1 reads SQVTM; CDR2 reads ANQGSEA.